This T cell receptor beta chain was identified during a study of T cell responses to AZD1222 COVID-19 vaccine. In germline, CDR1 is SEHNR, CDR2 FQNEAQ (reference sequence). Losses at the gene ends were 5 bases for V and 10 bases for J; bases not matched to a gene: 18. This CDR3 has 18 amino acids. General observations from the study: No repertoire was sampled before or during the peak T cell response, only after it. Clonal diversity may have been underestimated, and the donors were mostly white British, with more females than males. Vaccine-associated CD4 TCRs spanned spike, dominant at 160-218 and 743-854. Baseline serology detected seropositivity in only six or seven AZD1222 recipients.

For this clone: As yet, its antigen is unknown.

Method: immunoSEQ multiplex PCR; TCRdb's copy keeps in-frame clones and lacks some. This table holds 99,000 or so clones, around 90% found once. This chain joins TRBV7-9 and TRBJ2-3, with 13 positions matching TRBD2. Sequenced material: peripheral blood, taken on day 0 of AZD1222 vaccination. The source of this sequence is an adult in good health. Here the CDR3 DNA reads TGTGCCAGCAGCCCCACCCACCTGACTAGCGGGGGGAGGGATCCGCAGTATTTT. It encodes CASSPTHLTSGGRDPQYF.